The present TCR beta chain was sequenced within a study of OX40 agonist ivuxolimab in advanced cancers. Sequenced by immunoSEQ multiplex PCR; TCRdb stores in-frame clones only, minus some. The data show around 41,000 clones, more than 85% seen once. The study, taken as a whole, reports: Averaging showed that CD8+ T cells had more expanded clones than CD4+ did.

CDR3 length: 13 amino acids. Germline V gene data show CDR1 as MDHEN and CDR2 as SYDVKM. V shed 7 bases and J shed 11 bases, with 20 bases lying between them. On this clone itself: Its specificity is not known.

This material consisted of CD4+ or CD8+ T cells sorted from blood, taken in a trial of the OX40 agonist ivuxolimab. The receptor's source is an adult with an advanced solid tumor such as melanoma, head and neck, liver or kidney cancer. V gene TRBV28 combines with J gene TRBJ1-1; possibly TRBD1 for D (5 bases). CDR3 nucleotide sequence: TGTGCCAGCACCGACAGCGAACCCCCTGCGGCTTTCTTT. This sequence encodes CASTDSEPPAAFF.